One sample yielded the 24 T cell receptor beta chains listed below, sequenced in a study of shared clonotypes between healthy human individuals. Libraries were prepared by immunoSEQ multiplex PCR; TCRdb keeps only in-frame clonotypes and omits some of them. The data hold about 1.1 million clones, with around 78% observed a single time. The sequencing sample was made of memory CD4+ T cells from PBMCs. Described subset: CD45RA-negative fraction. These receptors were collected from a man between 18 and 29 years old in good health. Some clones in this sample may be carry-over from other donors' samples.

This clone was found a few times. V is TRBV7-9 and J is TRBJ1-4; TRBD1 is a possible D gene (5 bases). The CDR3 contains 16 residues. The germline V gene has CDR1 SEHNR and CDR2 FQNEAQ (reference sequence). V gave up 4 bases and J gave up 0 bases, with 12 bases separating them. CDR3 DNA sequence: TGTGCCAGCAGCTCCAGAGGGGCTGCAACTAATGAAAAACTGTTTTTT. Its protein product is CASSSRGAATNEKLFF.

This clone was observed a few times. This sequence joins TRBV1 and TRBJ2-3; no check of the table's D call, TRBD2, against the DNA was made. TRBV1 is a documented pseudogene. The CDR3 runs to 19 residues. The CDR3 here is CTSSQSGTSKGVSTDTQYF. As DNA, the CDR3 is TGCACCAGCAGCCAATCTGGGACTAGCAAAGGTGTTTCCACAGATACGCAGTATTTT.

V usage is TRBV7-2 and J usage is TRBJ2-2, with unresolved D. Trimming cost V 4 bases and J 3 bases, with 21 bases left between them. Germline lookup yields CDR1 SGHTA and CDR2 FQGNSA. The length of the CDR3 is 18 residues. The CDR3 DNA reads as TGTGCCAGCAGCTCATTAGGTGTCCGCCGGATTTACACCGGGGAGCTGTTTTTT. Translated: CASSSLGVRRIYTGELFF.

With respect to this clone: The sample holds other DNA sequences that translate to the same CDR3. The V gene is TRBV30, the J gene TRBJ2-5, with 14 nucleotides matching TRBD2. The trim removed 0 bases at V and 5 bases at J, leaving 5 bases unmatched. Germline V gene lookup returns CDR1 GTSNPN and CDR2 SVGIG (reference sequence). CDR3 length: 16 amino acids. In nucleotides, the CDR3 is TGTGCCTGGAGTGTGGGACTAGCGGGAGCTCGGGAGACCCAGTACTTC. Encoded protein: CAWSVGLAGARETQYF.

This chain uses TRBV28 with TRBJ2-1; D unclear. Germline V lookup: CDR1 MDHEN, CDR2 SYDVKM. This CDR3 has 14 residues. V was trimmed by 7 bases and J by 8 bases, leaving 18 bases between them. The CDR3 nucleotides are TGTGCCAGCAAACTCTGGGCAGATTCCGATGAGCAGTTCTTC. The encoded protein is CASKLWADSDEQFF.

This clone has just a few counts. This rearrangement joins TRBV30 to TRBJ1-1, with D unresolved. The CDR3 is made up of 11 amino acids. Trimming removed 3 bases from V and 1 base from J, with 3 bases in between. Germline assignment: CDR1 GTSNPN and CDR2 SVGIG (reference sequence). DNA of the CDR3: TGTGCCTGGAGAGCGAACACTGAAGCTTTCTTT. Translating it yields CAWRANTEAFF.

This chain joins TRBV29-1 and TRBJ2-5; no definite D call. V gave up 7 bases and J gave up 5 bases, with 17 bases separating them. The CDR3 sequence is 13 residues long. Germline CDR1 reads SQVTM; CDR2 reads ANQGSEA. The CDR3 reads CSAGQEPLETQYF. The CDR3 DNA follows: TGCAGCGCCGGCCAGGAGCCGCTGGAGACCCAGTACTTC.

The chain is built from TRBV9 and TRBJ1-1, with D perhaps TRBD1 (5 bases). Germline-derived CDR1 and CDR2 are SGDLS and YYNGEE. V lost 3 bases to trimming and J lost 0 bases, with 9 bases between them. There are 14 residues in the CDR3. DNA for the CDR3: TGTGCCAGCAGCGCGGACATAATGAACACTGAAGCTTTCTTT. Protein: CASSADIMNTEAFF.

The chain links TRBV7-3 to TRBJ2-6, with no clear D. V lost 1 base to trimming and J lost 2 bases, with 3 bases between them. The length of the CDR3 is 14 residues. Germline assignment: CDR1 SGHTA and CDR2 FQGTGA. The CDR3: CASSLNPGANVLTF. The CDR3 nucleotides read TGTGCCAGCAGCTTAAATCCTGGGGCCAACGTCCTGACTTTC.

The rearrangement uses TRBV6-1 and TRBJ2-7, with D hard to call. The CDR3 covers 16 residues. Trimming took 1 base from V and 0 from J, leaving 13 bases between them. Germline V lookup: CDR1 MNHNS, CDR2 SASEGT. The CDR3 coding sequence is TGTGCCAGCAGTGAAGTTGTGCAGCACCCCTCCTACGAGCAGTACTTC. Translated, it gives CASSEVVQHPSYEQYF.

The V and J genes are TRBV11-2 and TRBJ2-7; 7 positions agree with TRBD1. Germline CDR1 and CDR2: SGHAT and FQNNGV. The CDR3 runs to 15 residues. With V trimmed by 5 bases and J by 0 bases, 7 bases remained unmatched. CDR3 nucleotide sequence: TGTGCCAGCAGCCTGAATCGGGACAGCTCCTACGAGCAGTACTTC. Translating it yields CASSLNRDSSYEQYF.

The gene calls are TRBV28 and TRBJ1-1, with D possibly being TRBD1 (6 bases). The CDR3 spans 15 residues. V was cut by 2 bases and J by 4 bases, with 14 bases left in between. Germline CDR1 reads MDHEN; CDR2 reads SYDVKM. The CDR3 spells CASSLIQGELTEAFF. For the CDR3, the DNA is TGTGCCAGCAGTTTAATACAGGGAGAACTCACTGAAGCTTTCTTT.

In the case of this clone: Sequence at one end of the junction differs from germline and may be a read error. The genes are TRBV7-9 and TRBJ2-7, with D perhaps being TRBD1 or TRBD2 (5 bases each). Germline V gives CDR1 SEHNR, CDR2 FQNEAQ (reference sequence). The CDR3 runs 11 residues. CDR3 loop: CASSSGTPKNF. The CDR3 DNA sequence: TGTGCCAGCAGCTCCGGGACCCCGAAGAACTTC.

The CDR3 bases are TGTGCCAGCAGTGAATTAGGACAGGGGTTCCGGGGCTACACCTTC. Protein product: CASSELGQGFRGYTF. The V and J genes are TRBV25-1 and TRBJ1-2; the match to TRBD1 covers 9 bases. Germline V gives CDR1 MGHDK, CDR2 SYGVNS. V gave up 1 base and J gave up 8 bases; unmatched junction bases: 8. This CDR3 region has 15 residues.

This clone has a handful of counts. The chain joins TRBV6-5 to TRBJ1-5, with 8 positions matching TRBD1. The J segment lost 8 bases and the V segment lost 6 bases, leaving 9 bases of the junction unmatched. The CDR3 totals 14 residues. Germline V gene sequence: CDR1 MNHEY, CDR2 SVGAGI. CDR3 in DNA: TGTGCCAGCAGCAGGACAGGGCAAAATAAGCCCCAGCATTTT. Protein: CASSRTGQNKPQHF.

The CDR3 protein is CASLRAGGYNEQFF. In DNA, the CDR3 is TGTGCCAGCTTGAGAGCGGGAGGTTACAATGAGCAGTTCTTC. The V and J genes are TRBV7-8 and TRBJ2-1, with TRBD2 matching over 9 bases. CDR3 length: 14 residues. Germline CDR1 SGHVS, CDR2 FQNEAQ. J was trimmed by 4 bases and V by 8 bases; bases with no gene match: 6.

The V gene is TRBV5-6, the J gene TRBJ1-2; no definite D call. Trimming left V 2 bases short and J 7 bases short, with 15 bases between. The CDR3 consists of 14 residues. CDR1 SGHDT and CDR2 YYEEEE come from the germline V gene. CDR3 coding DNA: TGTGCCAGCAGCTTACTTGGAGAGATGCGTGGCTACACCTTC. This encodes CASSLLGEMRGYTF.

This clone was seen more than once but under ten times. The genes are TRBV5-5 and TRBJ1-5; TRBD1 might be the D (5 bases). This CDR3 is 16 amino acids long. CDR1 is SGHKS and CDR2 is YYEKEE in the germline V gene (reference sequence). V lost 5 bases and J 0 bases, leaving 15 bases between the germline ends. CDR3 coding DNA: TGTGCCAGCAGTTCGGCGGGGACCCATAGCAATCAGCCCCAGCATTTT. Protein: CASSSAGTHSNQPQHF.

This chain joins TRBV2 and TRBJ2-1; 11 positions agree with TRBD2. The CDR3 totals 15 residues. Germline CDR1 and CDR2: SNHLY and FYNNEI. The J segment lost 5 bases and the V segment lost 6 bases, leaving 6 bases of the junction unmatched. The CDR3 here is CASSTTSGAHNEQFF. The DNA of the CDR3 is TGTGCCAGCAGCACGACTAGCGGGGCGCACAATGAGCAGTTCTTC.

There are a few counts of this clone. The chain carries TRBV28 and TRBJ1-5; no definite D call. Germline loops: CDR1 MDHEN, CDR2 SYDVKM. The V end was cut by 7 bases, the J end by 5 bases, with 15 bases between. The CDR3 is 14 amino acids. The CDR3 bases are TGTGCCAGCAACCTGGCGCAGAGCTATCAGCCCCAGCATTTT. Protein product: CASNLAQSYQPQHF. The full variable domain, rest sourced from reference TRBV28 and TRBJ1-5, is DVKVTQSSRYLVKRTGEKVFLECVQDMDHENMFWYRQDPGLGLRLIYFSYDVKMKEKGDIPEGYSVSREKKERFSLILESASTNQTSMYLCASNLAQSYQPQHFGDGTRLSIL.

The chain employs TRBV2 and TRBJ2-7, with TRBD1 as a possible D gene (5 bases). Trimming stripped 0 bases from V and 6 bases from J, with 9 bases between. CDR1 is SNHLY, CDR2 FYNNEI, per germline. This CDR3 comprises 13 residues. CDR3 loop: CASSEAGVREQYF. CDR3 nucleotides: TGTGCCAGCAGTGAAGCAGGGGTCCGCGAGCAGTACTTC.

The chain combines TRBV9 with TRBJ2-1; D uncertain. V was shortened by 1 base and J by 0 bases, with 11 bases between the two germline ends. The CDR3 has 16 amino acids. Germline V gene sequence: CDR1 SGDLS, CDR2 YYNGEE. CDR3 amino acids: CASSVFVEDSYNEQFF. In DNA, the CDR3 is TGTGCCAGCAGCGTATTTGTGGAAGACTCCTACAATGAGCAGTTCTTC.

The rearrangement joins TRBV7-9 to TRBJ2-7; 13 nucleotides agree with TRBD2. The CDR3 is 12 residues long. The trim removed 10 bases at V and 4 bases at J, leaving 1 base unmatched. Germline assignment: CDR1 SEHNR and CDR2 FQNEAQ (reference sequence). For the CDR3, the DNA is TGTGCCACGGGACTAGCGGGGTACGAGCAGTACTTC. The encoded protein is CATGLAGYEQYF.

The chain joins TRBV6-4 to TRBJ2-3; D is perhaps TRBD2 (6 bases). The CDR3 covers 14 residues. The V end lost 3 bases, the J end lost 8 bases, and 15 bases lay between the germline ends. The germline V gene has CDR1 MRHNA and CDR2 SNTAGT. CDR3 region: CASSEAGHTSTQYF. CDR3 nucleotides: TGTGCCAGCAGTGAGGCGGGGCACACTAGTACGCAGTATTTT.